This TCR beta chain was recorded in a study of blood T cell repertoires in COVID-19. The overall study: T cells, B-cell-depleted T cells, or PBMCs provided the cDNA or gDNA that served as material.

Germline-derived CDR1 and CDR2 are SGHRS and YFSETQ. The CDR3 contains 13 residues. The V and J ends lost 4 bases and 4 bases, in that order; junction bases with no gene match: 4. In the original analysis: Estimation of nucleated cell counts was performed using reference gene primer amplification. The repertoire was sequenced with immunoSEQ multiplex PCR; TCRdb's copy has only in-frame clones and lacks some. That table is the source of V, J and clone size, and D and trimming were worked out from the DNA. The sample shows approximately 160,000 clones, more than 70% of them seen only once. The TCR originated in a man between 18 and 35 years old with active or convalescent COVID-19. V is TRBV5-1 and J is TRBJ2-5; 7 nucleotides agree with TRBD1. Sequenced sample: peripheral blood. DNA of the CDR3: TGCGCCAGCAGCGAGAACAGGGGAGAGACCCAGTACTTC. As protein: CASSENRGETQYF.